This note documents a single T cell receptor beta chain sequence. The data were taken from a study of blood T cell repertoires in COVID-19. About the study: The cDNA or gDNA used as material had been derived from T cells, B-cell-depleted T cells, or PBMCs.

The CDR3 has 16 amino acids. CDR1 ENHRY and CDR2 SYGVKD come from the germline V gene. The ends lost 6 bases at V and 0 bases at J; junction bases unmatched: 8. Clones were sequenced by immunoSEQ multiplex PCR, and TCRdb holds only the in-frame ones, with some missing. The data show approximately 170,000 clones, approximately 90% seen once. V and J are TRBV10-3 and TRBJ1-5; the match to TRBD1 covers 7 bases. Sequencing input: peripheral blood. This receptor was obtained from a man aged 18-30 years with active or convalescent COVID-19. DNA for the CDR3: TGTGCCATCAGCCCACAGGGGTCCGATAGCAATCAGCCCCAGCATTTT. Translated, it gives CAISPQGSDSNQPQHF.